One sample yielded the 4 T cell receptor beta chains listed below, sequenced in a study of cytomegalovirus exposure and HLA in healthy donors. Vbeta (60) and Jbeta (13) primers were used in the PCR. Generated by immunoSEQ multiplex PCR, the TCRdb table keeps only in-frame clones and is missing some. The table has roughly 150,000 clones, 73% seen once. Sequencing was done on a sample of PBMCs. Receptor source: a woman aged 18-29 years in good health and CMV-seronegative.

This chain links TRBV5-1 with TRBJ2-2, with D possibly TRBD1 on 5 matching bases. Germline CDR1 and CDR2: SGHRS and YFSETQ. CDR3 length equals 16 residues. V was trimmed by 0 bases and J by 6 bases, leaving 15 bases between them. For the CDR3, the DNA is TGCGCCAGCAGCTTGGACAGGCGACTTAGGTCCGGGGAGCTGTTTTTT. Translating it yields CASSLDRRLRSGELFF.

This chain links TRBV4-2 with TRBJ2-1; a weak D match, TRBD2 (5 bases). The germline gives CDR1 LGHNA, CDR2 YNFKEQ. V was cut by 2 bases and J by 9 bases, with 11 bases left in between. The CDR3 has 13 amino acids. Written as DNA, the CDR3 is TGTGCCAGCAGCCAAACTAGGACGGGTGAGCAGTTCTTC. Translation: CASSQTRTGEQFF.

V is TRBV9 and J is TRBJ2-3, with D uncertain. Trimming pared 2 bases from V and 1 base from J, leaving 2 bases between. The CDR3 is 12 residues long. Germline CDR1 reads SGDLS; CDR2 reads YYNGEE. The CDR3 DNA is TGTGCCAGCAGCGTCGGCACAGATACGCAGTATTTT. Its protein product is CASSVGTDTQYF. Using reference TRBV9 and TRBJ2-3 for the parts outside the CDR3, the full variable domain is DSGVTQTPKHLITATGQRVTLRCSPRSGDLSVYWYQQSLDQGLQFLIQYYNGEERAKGNILERFSAQQFPDLHSELNLSSLELGDSALYFCASSVGTDTQYFGPGTRLTVL.

The CDR3 region has the DNA TGTGCCAGCAGTGGTAGCGGCGGGGGGGCCCATGAGCAGTTCTTC. Residues: CASSGSGGGAHEQFF. The rearrangement uses TRBV2 and TRBJ2-1; 9 nucleotides agree with TRBD2. The germline V gene encodes CDR1 SNHLY and CDR2 FYNNEI. Trimming took 4 bases from V and 8 from J; bases not matched to a gene: 9. The CDR3 length is 15 residues.